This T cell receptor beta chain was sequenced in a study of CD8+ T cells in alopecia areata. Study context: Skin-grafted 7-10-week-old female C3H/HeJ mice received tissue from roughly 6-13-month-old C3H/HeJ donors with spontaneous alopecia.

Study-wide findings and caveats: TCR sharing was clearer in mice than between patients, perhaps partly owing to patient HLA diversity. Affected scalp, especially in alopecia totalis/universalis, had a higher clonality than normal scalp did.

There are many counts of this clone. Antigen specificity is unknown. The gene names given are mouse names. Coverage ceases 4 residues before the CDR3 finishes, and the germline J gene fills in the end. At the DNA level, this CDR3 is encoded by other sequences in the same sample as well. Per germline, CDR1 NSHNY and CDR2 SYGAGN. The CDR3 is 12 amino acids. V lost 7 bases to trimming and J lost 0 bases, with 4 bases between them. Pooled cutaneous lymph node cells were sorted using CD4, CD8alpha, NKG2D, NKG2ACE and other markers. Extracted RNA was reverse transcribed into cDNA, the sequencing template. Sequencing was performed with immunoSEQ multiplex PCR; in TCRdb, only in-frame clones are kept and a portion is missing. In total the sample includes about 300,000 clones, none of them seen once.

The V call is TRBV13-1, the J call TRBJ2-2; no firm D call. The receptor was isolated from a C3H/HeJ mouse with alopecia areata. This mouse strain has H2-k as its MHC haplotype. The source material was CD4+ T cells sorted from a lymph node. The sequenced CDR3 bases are TGTGCCAGCTTGGCAAACACCGGG. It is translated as CASLANTG. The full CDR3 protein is CASLANTGQLYF.